One T cell receptor (beta chain) is described in this entry. Its specificity is unknown. This sample is part of a study of T cell repertoires in cytomegalovirus infection. At the level of the study: Shared public TCR beta signatures pointed to both CMV infection and a matching HLA type.

The germline CDR1 and CDR2 sequences are DFQATT and SNEGSKA (reference sequence). With 4 bases clipped from V and 3 bases from J, the junction kept 8 bases outside the gene matches. This CDR3 is built from 15 residues. A single record per CDR3 protein comes from TCRdb applying MiXCR to the reads. The sample holds under 150,000 distinct CDR3 sequences, about 24% seen once. Study observations and caveats: The cumulative frequency of public TCR beta families distinguished individuals who carried CMV together with the relevant HLA. What dominated the ex vivo response were HLA-C-restricted CMV-specific TCR beta clonotypes.

This TCR was recovered from a human donor in good health (CMV status not recorded). Some clones in this sample may be carry-over from other donors' samples. The V call is TRBV20-1, the J call TRBJ1-2, with TRBD1 matching 10 bases. The sequenced sample was PBMCs, sequenced either directly or after in vitro stimulation (not recorded which). CDR3 in amino acids: CSAKKNGQGDYGYTF. The CDR3 region has the DNA TGCAGTGCTAAAAAAAACGGACAGGGGGACTATGGCTACACCTTC.